This paragraph covers one TCR beta chain sequence. This clonotype was counted only a few times. The antigen it binds to is not known. Per-nucleotide qualities are absent, and no much larger clonotype sits a single base away. The data were taken from a study of early T cells in non-severe SARS-CoV-2 infection (dated by TCRdb to the early 2020s). In the study overall: Bulk RNA from unsorted whole blood was used for TCR sequencing, so alpha and beta chains could not be paired. General study outcomes and caveats: VDJdb matching was skewed toward anti-spike CD8 responses and likely underestimated virus-specific expansions by missing private and CD4 specificities.

Libraries were prepared through 5' RACE. The instrument was a NextSeq 500. To correct for sequencing error and PCR bias, the TCR library protocol tagged individual cDNA molecules with unique molecular identifiers. Sequencing covered both TCR alpha and beta chains, and within each sample the abundances of alpha and beta sequences were tightly co-correlated. The authors' analysis ran thus. Decombinator V4 was used to perform V gene, J gene and CDR3 annotation of TCR sequences. Expanded TCRs were defined as changing significantly between any two time points under a Poisson model with p below 0.0001. TCR abundances were normalised to the total number of TCRs sequenced per sample and expressed as counts per million. VDJdb, accessed 1 November 2021, was searched for CMV, EBV and SARS-CoV-2 annotated TCRs, excluding TCRs annotated for multiple antigens. TCRdb reprocessed the public reads (quality trimming at Q25 with fastp, clone calling with MiXCR) and kept in-frame beta chains. Entries are consolidated by CDR3 protein sequence, retaining the most common genes and DNA. TCRdb, not the authors, supplied the V and J calls. The table for this sample lists tens of thousands of distinct CDR3 sequences; around 8.9% of them were counted only once. In total, the top ten clones hold approximately 18% of the sample.

Set within a cohort of healthcare workers in London, UK, this nested case-control study involved weekly PCR testing of nasopharyngeal swabs along with blood sampling. Between 23 and 31 March 2020, the week of the UK lockdown, healthcare workers were enrolled and then followed up weekly for as long as 16 weeks. This receptor was taken from an adult who was a healthcare worker with PCR-confirmed SARS-CoV-2 infection or an uninfected control (not recorded which). Sequenced sample: whole blood.

The sequenced DNA: TGTGCCAGCAGTTCCCGACTAGCGGTATACAATGAGCAGTTCTTC. This codes for CASSSRLAVYNEQFF. The chain was built from TRBV6-2 or TRBV6-3 and TRBJ2-1; the junction holds 9 bases that match TRBD2. Germline trimming amounts to 4 bases on V and 4 bases on J, with 5 as the count of junction bases outside the gene matches. Counted from cysteine to phenylalanine, this CDR3 has 15 amino acids. The entry retains the CDR3 DNA only, 45 bases that are in frame from base 1. For CDR1 and CDR2, the germline V gene lists MNHEY and SVGEGT.